Listed here are 21 T cell receptor beta chains from one sample, sequenced in a study of spatial heterogeneity in lung cancer. TCRdb re-called the 5' RACE reads through MiXCR, storing one row per CDR3 protein. The profile covers tens of thousands of distinct CDR3 sequences, with about 4.6% appearing a single time and under 45% taken by the ten largest. Time point described: sample taken at primary tumor resection. Material for sequencing was whole RNA from tumor, nontumor lung or frozen PBMC, left unsorted. This sample comprised PBMCs, obtained at surgery. The source of these receptors is a male donor with early-stage non-small cell lung cancer.

There are many counts of this clonotype. The rearrangement joins TRBV20-1 to TRBJ2-4; TRBD2 agrees at 8 bases. The CDR3 totals 12 residues. J was trimmed by 15 bases and V by 3 bases; bases with no gene match: 10. CDR1 and CDR2 (germline): DFQATT, SNEGSKA (reference sequence). The CDR3, as DNA: TGCAGTGCTAGTGTCACTAGCGGTCTCCGGTACTTC. Its protein product is CSASVTSGLRYF.

The chain combines TRBV7-9 with TRBJ1-1; possible D gene TRBD1, 6 bases. This CDR3 has 14 residues. Germline loops: CDR1 SEHNR, CDR2 FQNEAQ (reference sequence). The V end was cut by 5 bases, the J end by 1 base, with 11 bases between. The CDR3 DNA is TGTGCCAGCAGCCAACAGGGTAGGAACACTGAAGCTTTCTTT. Translated, it gives CASSQQGRNTEAFF.

This clonotype showed up just a few times. The chain has TRBV6-5 and TRBJ2-1; 8 nucleotides line up with TRBD2. CDR1 and CDR2 (germline): MNHEY, SVGAGI. The ends lost 0 bases at V and 5 bases at J; junction bases unmatched: 3. The CDR3 covers 15 residues. CDR3 in DNA: TGTGCCAGCAGTTACTCCTTACTAGCGGACAATGAGCAGTTCTTC. It translates to CASSYSLLADNEQFF.

This clonotype was counted at least ten times. The chain recombines TRBV2 with TRBJ2-7; 10 positions agree with TRBD1. Germline V CDR1 and CDR2: SNHLY, FYNNEI. The CDR3 contains 14 residues. V lost 7 bases, J lost 5 bases, and 8 bases stayed unmatched. The CDR3 protein is CASILGQGSNEQYF. CDR3 sequence (DNA): TGTGCCAGCATTCTGGGACAGGGGAGCAACGAGCAGTACTTC.

This clonotype was detected many times. This chain connects TRBV28 to TRBJ2-3; TRBD2 is a possible D gene (5 bases). This CDR3 has 15 amino acids. Germline V gives CDR1 MDHEN, CDR2 SYDVKM. V lost 7 bases and J lost 8, with 22 bases in between. CDR3 in DNA: TGTGCCAGCACCGCAGGAGATGCCGGGGTCTTTACGCAGTATTTT. Translating it yields CASTAGDAGVFTQYF.

This clonotype was seen ten or more times. The chain has TRBV12-3 or TRBV12-4 and TRBJ2-3; 7 nucleotides match TRBD1. The CDR3 consists of 14 residues. Losses at the gene ends were 7 bases for V and 0 bases for J; bases not matched to a gene: 4. As DNA, the CDR3 is TGTGCCAGCATGAGGGACAGCAGCACAGATACGCAGTATTTT. Translating gives CASMRDSSTDTQYF.

The sample holds many counts of this clonotype. This chain links TRBV4-3 with TRBJ2-1; either TRBD1 or TRBD2 may fit D (5 bases each). The germline CDR1 and CDR2 sequences are LGHNA and YSLEER. V lost 0 bases and J lost 5, with 14 bases in between. The CDR3 covers 16 residues. CDR3 sequence: CASSQDGTPADNEQFF. The CDR3 bases are TGCGCCAGCAGCCAAGATGGGACCCCGGCGGACAATGAGCAGTTCTTC.

This clonotype showed up many times. The chain couples TRBV27 to TRBJ2-7; D remains unclear. The CDR3 totals 13 residues. V was clipped by 8 bases and J by 1 base, with 12 bases between them. Germline assignment: CDR1 MNHEY and CDR2 SMNVEV (reference sequence). The CDR3 DNA sequence: TGTGCCAGCGGGTCGGGTATTTCCTACGAGCAGTACTTC. Its protein is CASGSGISYEQYF.

This clonotype was counted ten times or more. CDR3 DNA: TGTGCCATCAGGCGAATGGGGGGTAGACCCCTCCACTTT. Its protein is CAIRRMGGRPLHF. This rearrangement joins TRBV10-3 to TRBJ1-6; perhaps TRBD1 as D (5 bases). Germline assignment: CDR1 ENHRY and CDR2 SYGVKD. This CDR3 is built from 13 residues. The V end lost 6 bases, the J end lost 12 bases, and 15 bases lay between the germline ends.

The table lists this clonotype with many counts. The chain recombines TRBV11-1 with TRBJ2-7; 10 bases fit TRBD2. With V trimmed by 4 bases and J by 6 bases, 6 bases remained unmatched. CDR3 length: 14 residues. Germline CDR1 and CDR2: SGHAT and FQDESV (reference sequence). Here the CDR3 reads CASSSLAGVSEQYF. DNA for the CDR3: TGTGCCAGCAGCTCGCTAGCGGGAGTCAGCGAGCAGTACTTC. Together with reference TRBV11-1 and TRBJ2-7, the CDR3 gives the full variable domain: EAEVAQSPRYKITEKSQAVAFWCDPISGHATLYWYRQILGQGPELLVQFQDESVVDDSQLPKDRFSAERLKGVDSTLKIQPAELGDSAMYLCASSSLAGVSEQYFGPGTRLTVT.

This clonotype has a count of ten or more. The V gene is TRBV19, the J gene TRBJ2-2; D possibly corresponds to TRBD2 (5 bases). In germline, CDR1 is LNHDA, CDR2 SQIVND (reference sequence). The CDR3 contains 14 residues. The germline V and J ends were trimmed by 8 bases and 2 bases, with 12 bases remaining between them. The CDR3 here is CASEGSLNTGELFF. CDR3 sequence (DNA): TGTGCCAGTGAGGGCAGCCTTAACACCGGGGAGCTGTTTTTT.

This clonotype was picked up many times. The chain recombines TRBV28 with TRBJ2-3; TRBD1 agrees at 8 bases. CDR1 and CDR2 from the germline V gene are MDHEN and SYDVKM. V trimming: 3 bases; J trimming: 2 bases; junction bases outside the gene matches: 4. The CDR3 spans 15 residues. CDR3 DNA: TGTGCCAGCAGTTTCGGGGACAGGTACACAGATACGCAGTATTTT. Translating gives CASSFGDRYTDTQYF.

This clonotype was observed many times. The rearrangement links TRBV5-5 to TRBJ2-1; D gene unclear. With 5 bases removed from V and 8 bases from J, the gap between germline ends came to 11 bases. The CDR3 totals 12 residues. Germline V gene sequence: CDR1 SGHKS, CDR2 YYEKEE (reference sequence). In DNA, the CDR3 is TGTGCCAGCAGGAAGACTGGGGATGAGCAGTTCTTC. Its translation: CASRKTGDEQFF.

There are many counts of this clonotype. The V gene is TRBV29-1, the J gene TRBJ1-1; TRBD1 matches 8 bases. The J segment lost 4 bases and the V segment lost 0 bases, leaving 10 bases of the junction unmatched. Germline assignment: CDR1 SQVTM and CDR2 ANQGSEA. The CDR3 spans 16 residues. The CDR3 nucleotides read TGCAGCGTTGAAGATCGGCAGGGGGCTGTGAGCACTGAAGCTTTCTTT. Protein product: CSVEDRQGAVSTEAFF.

This clonotype has more than one count but fewer than ten. The rearrangement links TRBV29-1 to TRBJ2-4; perhaps D is TRBD1 or TRBD2 (5 bases each). CDR3 length: 15 amino acids. Between the trimmed V and J ends, which lost 5 bases and 2 bases, there was a span of 16 bases. CDR1 SQVTM and CDR2 ANQGSEA come from the germline V gene. The CDR3 loop reads CSVRGPARSKNIQYF. The CDR3 DNA reads as TGCAGCGTTCGGGGCCCCGCAAGGTCCAAAAACATTCAGTACTTC.

This clonotype was seen a handful of times. J is TRBJ2-1 and V is TRBV29-1, with 7 bases matching TRBD1. The CDR3 totals 13 residues. J lost 4 bases, V lost 4 bases, and 4 bases had no gene match. CDR1 and CDR2 (germline): SQVTM, ANQGSEA. CDR3 protein: CSVGHRGYNEQFF. The CDR3 DNA reads as TGCAGCGTTGGCCACAGGGGATACAATGAGCAGTTCTTC.

The table lists this clonotype with many counts. The chain couples TRBV6-2 or TRBV6-3 to TRBJ2-3; possible D gene TRBD2, 6 bases. V lost 10 bases, J lost 2 bases, and 10 bases lay in between. The germline V gene encodes CDR1 MNHEY and CDR2 SVGEGT. The CDR3 extends over 12 amino acids. The CDR3 DNA is TGTGCCATCGGAGGGGACACAGATACGCAGTATTTT. Translation gives CAIGGDTDTQYF.

This clonotype was seen many times. The V gene is TRBV6-2 or TRBV6-3, the J gene TRBJ1-5; D remains ambiguous. Per the germline V gene, CDR1 is MNHEY and CDR2 is SVGEGT. The CDR3 length is 12 residues. Trimming removed 8 bases from V and 1 base from J, with 6 bases in between. The CDR3 loop reads CASRLSNQPQHF. For the CDR3, the DNA is TGTGCCAGCCGGTTGAGCAATCAGCCCCAGCATTTT.

The table lists this clonotype with many counts. The V gene is TRBV27, the J gene TRBJ2-7, with TRBD1 identical over 9 bases. V was pared by 6 bases and J by 4 bases, with 4 bases of the junction left unmatched. This CDR3 is 13 amino acids long. Germline CDR1 is MNHEY and CDR2 is SMNVEV (reference sequence). The CDR3 nucleotides read TGTGCCAGCAGCTGGACAGGGGATTACGAGCAGTACTTC. This encodes CASSWTGDYEQYF.

This clonotype was recorded many times. This could be a read error, since a much larger clone is one nucleotide away. The rearrangement joins TRBV7-2 to TRBJ1-3; D is undetermined. CDR1 and CDR2 from the germline V gene are SGHTA and FQGNSA. The CDR3 loop spans 12 amino acids. CDR3 coding DNA: TGTGTCAGCAGCCCTTTTGGAAACACCATATATTTT. It encodes CVSSPFGNTIYF.

This clonotype came up many times. The chain combines TRBV7-2 with TRBJ1-5; D may be TRBD1 (5 bases). Germline V gene data show CDR1 as SGHTA and CDR2 as FQGNSA. CDR3 length: 15 residues. The V and J ends lost 5 bases and 2 bases respectively, with 13 bases between them. DNA of the CDR3: TGTGCCAGCAGCGAGGGACCACCGGGCAATCAGCCCCAGCATTTT. This codes for CASSEGPPGNQPQHF.